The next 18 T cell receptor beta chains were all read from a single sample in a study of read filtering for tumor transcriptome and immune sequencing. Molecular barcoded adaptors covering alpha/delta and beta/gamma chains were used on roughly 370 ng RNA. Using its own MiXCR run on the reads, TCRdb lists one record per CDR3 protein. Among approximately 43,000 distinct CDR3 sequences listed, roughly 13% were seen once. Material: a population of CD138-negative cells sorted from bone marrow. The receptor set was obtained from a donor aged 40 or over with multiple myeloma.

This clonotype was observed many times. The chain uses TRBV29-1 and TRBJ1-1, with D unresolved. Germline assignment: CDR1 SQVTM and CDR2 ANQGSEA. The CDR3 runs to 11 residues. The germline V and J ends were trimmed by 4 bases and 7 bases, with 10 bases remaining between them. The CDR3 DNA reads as TGCAGCGTTGGGTCCCGGTATGAAGCTTTCTTT. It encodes CSVGSRYEAFF.

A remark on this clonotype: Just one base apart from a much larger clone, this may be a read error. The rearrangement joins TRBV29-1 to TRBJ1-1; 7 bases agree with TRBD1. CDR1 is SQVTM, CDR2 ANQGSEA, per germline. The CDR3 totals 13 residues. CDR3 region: CSGKGQLNTEVFF. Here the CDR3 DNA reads TGCAGCGGTAAGGGACAGTTGAACACTGAAGTTTTCTTT.

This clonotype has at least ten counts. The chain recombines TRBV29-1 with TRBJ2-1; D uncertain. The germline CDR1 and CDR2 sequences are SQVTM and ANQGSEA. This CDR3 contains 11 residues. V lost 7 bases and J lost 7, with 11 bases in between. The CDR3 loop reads CSGEEENEQFF. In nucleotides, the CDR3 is TGCAGCGGGGAAGAAGAAAATGAGCAGTTCTTC.

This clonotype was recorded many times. The CDR3 nucleotides are TGCGCCAGCAGCCCGCGGGACACCAACTATGGCTACACCTTC. Encoded protein: CASSPRDTNYGYTF. This chain links TRBV5-1 with TRBJ1-2; TRBD1 is a possible D gene (6 bases). The ends were cut back, 4 bases at V and 2 bases at J, with 12 bases in the middle. Germline assignment: CDR1 SGHRS and CDR2 YFSETQ. CDR3 length: 14 amino acids. Full variable domain (outside the CDR3, taken from reference TRBV5-1 and TRBJ1-2): KAGVTQTPRYLIKTRGQQVTLSCSPISGHRSVSWYQQTPGQGLQFLFEYFSETQRNKGNFPGRFSGRQFSNSRSEMNVSTLELGDSALYLCASSPRDTNYGYTFGSGTRLTVV.

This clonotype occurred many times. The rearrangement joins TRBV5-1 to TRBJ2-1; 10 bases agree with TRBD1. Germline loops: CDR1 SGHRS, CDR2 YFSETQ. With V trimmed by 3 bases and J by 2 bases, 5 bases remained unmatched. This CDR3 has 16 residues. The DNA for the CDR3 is TGCGCCAGCAGCTCCGGGACAGGGGATCCCTACAATGAGCAGTTCTTC. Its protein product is CASSSGTGDPYNEQFF.

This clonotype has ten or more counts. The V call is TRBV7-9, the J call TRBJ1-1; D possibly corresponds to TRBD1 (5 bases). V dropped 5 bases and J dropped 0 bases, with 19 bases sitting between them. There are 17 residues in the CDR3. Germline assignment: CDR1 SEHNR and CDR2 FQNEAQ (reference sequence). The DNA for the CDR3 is TGTGCCAGCAGCCCACCTCGCCGTCAGGGATTGAACACTGAAGCTTTCTTT. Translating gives CASSPPRRQGLNTEAFF.

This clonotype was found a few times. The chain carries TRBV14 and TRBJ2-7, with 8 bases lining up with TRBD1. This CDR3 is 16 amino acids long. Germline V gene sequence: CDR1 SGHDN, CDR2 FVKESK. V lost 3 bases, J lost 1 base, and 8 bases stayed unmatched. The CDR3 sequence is CASSQQTRTGSYEQYF. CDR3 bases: TGTGCCAGCAGCCAGCAAACCAGGACAGGGTCCTACGAGCAGTACTTC.

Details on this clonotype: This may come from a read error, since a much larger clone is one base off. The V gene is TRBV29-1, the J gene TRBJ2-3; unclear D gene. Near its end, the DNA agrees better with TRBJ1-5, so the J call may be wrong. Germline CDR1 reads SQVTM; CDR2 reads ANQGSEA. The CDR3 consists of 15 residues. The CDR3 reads CSVVVGDYSTDTQHF. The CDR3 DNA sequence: TGCAGCGTTGTTGTAGGAGATTATAGCACAGATACGCAGCATTTT.

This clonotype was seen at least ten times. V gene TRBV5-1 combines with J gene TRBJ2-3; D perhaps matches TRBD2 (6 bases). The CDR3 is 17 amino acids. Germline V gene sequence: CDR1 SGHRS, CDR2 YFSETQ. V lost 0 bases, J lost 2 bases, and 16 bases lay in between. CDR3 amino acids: CASSLGVAEYLTDTQYF. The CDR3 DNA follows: TGCGCCAGCAGCTTGGGGGTAGCGGAGTACCTCACAGATACGCAGTATTTT.

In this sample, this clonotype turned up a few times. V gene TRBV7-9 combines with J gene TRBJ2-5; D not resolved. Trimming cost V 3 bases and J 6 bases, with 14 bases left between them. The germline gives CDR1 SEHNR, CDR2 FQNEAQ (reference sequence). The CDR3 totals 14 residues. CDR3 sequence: CASSLAHGEKTQYF. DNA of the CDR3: TGTGCCAGCAGCTTGGCCCACGGAGAAAAGACCCAGTACTTC. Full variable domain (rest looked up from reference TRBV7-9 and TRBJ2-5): DTGVSQNPRHKITKRGQNVTFRCDPISEHNRLYWYRQTLGQGPEFLTYFQNEAQLEKSRLLSDRFSAERPKGSFSTLEIQRTEQGDSAMYLCASSLAHGEKTQYFGPGTRLLVL.

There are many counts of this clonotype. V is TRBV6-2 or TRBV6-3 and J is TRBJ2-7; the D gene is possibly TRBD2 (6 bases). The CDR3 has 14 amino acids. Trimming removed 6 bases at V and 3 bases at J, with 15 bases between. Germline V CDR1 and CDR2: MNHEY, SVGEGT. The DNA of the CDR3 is TGTGCCAGCAGGGGAGGCGGCCGCCTCTACGAGCAGTACTTC. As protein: CASRGGGRLYEQYF.

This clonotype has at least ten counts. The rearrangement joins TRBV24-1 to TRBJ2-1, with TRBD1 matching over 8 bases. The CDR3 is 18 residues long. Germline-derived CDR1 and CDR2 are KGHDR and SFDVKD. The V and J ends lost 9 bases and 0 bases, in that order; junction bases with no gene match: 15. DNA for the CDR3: TGTGCCACCCGAGATTCAACGACAGGGGTAAGCTCCTACAATGAGCAGTTCTTC. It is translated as CATRDSTTGVSSYNEQFF.

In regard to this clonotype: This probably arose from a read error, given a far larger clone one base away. Here the CDR3 reads CGATQGLAGGLMQYF. For the CDR3, the DNA is TGCGGTGCTACCCAGGGACTAGCGGGAGGGCTAATGCAGTATTTT. The chain employs TRBV20-1 and TRBJ1-4; 16 nucleotides match TRBD2. The J call may be mistaken, given a closer DNA end match to TRBJ2-3. Germline CDR1 DFQATT, CDR2 SNEGSKA (reference sequence). This CDR3 is 15 amino acids long.

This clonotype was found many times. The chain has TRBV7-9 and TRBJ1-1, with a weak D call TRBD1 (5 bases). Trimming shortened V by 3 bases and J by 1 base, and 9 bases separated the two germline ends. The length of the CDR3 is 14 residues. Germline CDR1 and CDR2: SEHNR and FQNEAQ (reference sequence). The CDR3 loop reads CASSFREENTEAFF. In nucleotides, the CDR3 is TGTGCCAGCAGCTTCAGGGAGGAGAACACTGAAGCTTTCTTT.

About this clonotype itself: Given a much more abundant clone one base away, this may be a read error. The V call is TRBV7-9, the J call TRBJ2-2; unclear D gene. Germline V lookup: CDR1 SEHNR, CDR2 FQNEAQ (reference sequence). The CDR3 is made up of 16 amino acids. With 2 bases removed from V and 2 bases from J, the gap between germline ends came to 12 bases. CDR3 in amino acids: CASSLSPALNTGELFF. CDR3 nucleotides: TGTGCCAGCAGCTTATCCCCGGCACTAAACACCGGGGAGCTGTTTTTT.

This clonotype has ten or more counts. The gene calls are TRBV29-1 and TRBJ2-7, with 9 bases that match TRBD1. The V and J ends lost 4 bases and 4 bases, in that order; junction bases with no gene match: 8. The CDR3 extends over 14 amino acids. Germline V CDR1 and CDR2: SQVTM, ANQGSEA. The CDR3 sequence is CSVVEQGAGYEQYF. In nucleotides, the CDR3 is TGCAGCGTTGTTGAACAGGGGGCTGGGTACGAGCAGTACTTC.

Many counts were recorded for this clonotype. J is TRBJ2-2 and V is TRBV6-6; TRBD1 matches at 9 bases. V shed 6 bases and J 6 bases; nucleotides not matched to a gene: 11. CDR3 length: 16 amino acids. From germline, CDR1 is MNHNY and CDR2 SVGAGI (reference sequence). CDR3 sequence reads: CASSPKGQGSPGELFF. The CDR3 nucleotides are TGTGCCAGCAGCCCGAAGGGACAGGGAAGCCCCGGGGAGCTGTTTTTT.

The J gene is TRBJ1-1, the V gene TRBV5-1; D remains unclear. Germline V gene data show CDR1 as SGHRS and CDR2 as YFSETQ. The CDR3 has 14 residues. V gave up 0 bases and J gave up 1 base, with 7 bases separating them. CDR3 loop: CASSLGRRNTEAFF. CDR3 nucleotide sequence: TGCGCCAGCAGCTTGGGCAGGAGGAACACTGAAGCTTTCTTT.